Following are 24 T cell receptor beta chains from one sample sequenced in a study of T and B cells in COVID-19 patients. Blood genomic DNA input for TRB amplification was 250-500 ng. Multiplex PCR with BIOMED2 TRB-A/B primer pools amplified TRB rearrangements. Each CDR3 protein is one row after TCRdb ran MiXCR on the multiplex PCR reads. In the table there are more than 20,000 distinct CDR3 sequences, approximately 32% of which are singletons. Sequencing was performed on blood. The source of these receptors is a human donor who had recovered from COVID-19.

This chain links TRBV12-3 or TRBV12-4 with TRBJ1-5; D might be TRBD1 (6 bases). V was trimmed by 3 bases and J by 4 bases, leaving 13 bases between them. The length of the CDR3 is 15 residues. Here the CDR3 reads CASSFAGVGNQPQHF. The CDR3 DNA follows: TGTGCCAGCAGTTTTGCAGGGGTGGGGAATCAGCCCCAGCATTTT.

This clonotype was detected only once. At one boundary the junction diverges from the germline segment, which might be a read error. The V gene is TRBV19, the J gene TRBJ1-5; 7 bases agree with TRBD1. Germline V lookup: CDR1 LNHDA, CDR2 SQIVND (reference sequence). The CDR3 sequence is 15 residues long. CDR3 DNA: TGTGCCAGTAGTACGCGACAGGGTCTCAATCAGCCCCTGCATTTT. Translation gives CASSTRQGLNQPLHF.

The sample holds a few counts of this clonotype. The chain is built from TRBV12-3 or TRBV12-4 and TRBJ1-6; D is perhaps TRBD1 (6 bases). Trimming left V 6 bases short and J 8 bases short, with 14 bases between. This CDR3 is 14 amino acids long. The CDR3 loop is CASRRQAVDSPLHF. CDR3 coding DNA: TGTGCCAGCAGGCGACAGGCGGTTGATTCACCCCTCCACTTT.

This clonotype has only a few counts. CDR3 in amino acids: CASTGNEKLFF. The DNA of the CDR3 is TGTGCCAGCACCGGCAATGAAAAACTGTTTTTT. This chain links TRBV6-1 with TRBJ1-4, with D uncertain. The length of the CDR3 is 11 residues. CDR1 is MNHNS, CDR2 SASEGT, per germline. Trimming stripped 7 bases from V and 5 bases from J, with 5 bases between.

This clonotype was observed at least ten times. The chain joins TRBV15 to TRBJ1-4; D unresolved. The germline gives CDR1 LNHNV, CDR2 YYDKDF (reference sequence). The CDR3 is made up of 13 amino acids. Between the trimmed V and J ends, which lost 1 base and 3 bases, there was a span of 3 bases. CDR3 sequence: CATSRAANEKLFF. In nucleotides, the CDR3 is TGTGCCACCAGCAGAGCGGCTAATGAAAAACTGTTTTTT.

As for this clonotype: A much larger clone differs by one base, so this may be a read error. V usage is TRBV6-5 and J usage is TRBJ2-7; 9 nucleotides align to TRBD1. From germline, CDR1 is MNHEY and CDR2 SVGAGI. The CDR3 is made up of 15 amino acids. The ends lost 1 base at V and 3 bases at J; junction bases unmatched: 4. CDR3 amino acids: CASSYFYRGLYEQYF. CDR3 DNA sequence: TGTGCCAGCAGTTACTTTTACAGGGGGCTCTACGAGCAGTACTTC.

This clonotype was seen a few times. The chain joins TRBV24-1 to TRBJ2-3; no reliable D call. The germline gives CDR1 KGHDR, CDR2 SFDVKD. The ends were cut back, 1 base at V and 5 bases at J, with 12 bases in the middle. This CDR3 is built from 15 residues. The CDR3 spells CATSDFRKGGDTQYF. CDR3 in DNA: TGTGCCACCAGTGATTTCCGTAAGGGTGGAGATACGCAGTATTTT.

This clonotype was detected only once. A read error may explain this, as a much larger clone is one base away. V gene TRBV19 combines with J gene TRBJ2-7; no clear D gene. Germline CDR1 reads LNHDA; CDR2 reads SQIVND (reference sequence). Between the trimmed V and J ends, which lost 0 bases and 7 bases, there was a span of 10 bases. This CDR3 comprises 13 residues. CDR3 loop: CASSIDRLDEQYF. The CDR3 nucleotides are TGTGCCAGTAGTATAGACCGGTTGGATGAGCAGTACTTC.

This clonotype rates as medium-sized (0.01 to 0.1%). J is TRBJ2-2 and V is TRBV19; TRBD1 agrees at 7 bases. This CDR3 spans 17 amino acids. The germline CDR1 and CDR2 sequences are LNHDA and SQIVND (reference sequence). J gave up 4 bases and V 6 bases, and 14 bases lay outside the gene matches. The CDR3 is CASSSVRQGRSTGELFF. The CDR3 nucleotides read TGTGCCAGTAGCAGCGTTAGACAGGGACGGAGCACCGGGGAGCTGTTTTTT.

Relative to its sample, this clonotype is medium-sized (0.01 to 0.1%). This sequence joins TRBV29-1 and TRBJ2-5; D gene uncertain. CDR3 size: 14 residues. The germline gives CDR1 SQVTM, CDR2 ANQGSEA. Trimming removed 3 bases from V and 1 base from J, with 12 bases in between. Here the CDR3 DNA reads TGCAGCGTTGATGTGGGCAGTATCCAAGAGACCCAGTACTTC. Its protein product is CSVDVGSIQETQYF.

The J gene is TRBJ2-1, the V gene TRBV18; D unresolved. The CDR3 totals 15 residues. V lost 6 bases and J 0 bases, leaving 12 bases between the germline ends. Germline CDR1 reads KGHSH; CDR2 reads LQKENI. The CDR3 is CASSDERGSYNEQFF. CDR3 nucleotides: TGTGCCAGCTCTGACGAGCGAGGCTCCTACAATGAGCAGTTCTTC.

This clonotype was detected only a few times. The rearrangement links TRBV27 to TRBJ2-1; D call uncertain. From germline, CDR1 is MNHEY and CDR2 SMNVEV (reference sequence). The V end lost 2 bases, the J end lost 3 bases, and 8 bases lay between the germline ends. The CDR3 consists of 14 residues. The CDR3 coding sequence is TGTGCCAGCAGTTTAAAGGTGAGCTACAATGAGCAGTTCTTC. It is translated as CASSLKVSYNEQFF.

The CDR3 is CASLTGQTSGRYNEQFF. The CDR3 region has the DNA TGTGCCAGTCTCACGGGCCAAACTAGCGGGAGATACAATGAGCAGTTCTTC. The rearrangement joins TRBV6-5 to TRBJ2-1; 11 nucleotides align to TRBD2. The CDR3 contains 17 residues. Trimming removed 9 bases from V and 4 bases from J; junction bases left unmatched: 14. Germline CDR1 MNHEY, CDR2 SVGAGI.

This clonotype came up a few times. The gene calls are TRBV12-3 or TRBV12-4 and TRBJ1-1, with TRBD1 matching 9 bases. This CDR3 contains 15 residues. The trim removed 6 bases at V and 3 bases at J, leaving 8 bases unmatched. Written as DNA, the CDR3 is TGTGCCAGCAGCGAACAGGGGGCGGGAGACACTGAAGCTTTCTTT. Residues: CASSEQGAGDTEAFF.

Concerning this clonotype itself: A much larger clone sits a single nucleotide away, making a read error possible. The chain recombines TRBV12-3 or TRBV12-4 with TRBJ2-3; 9 positions match TRBD1. The CDR3 spans 15 residues. CDR3 region: CASSPNRGRADTHYF. CDR3 DNA sequence: TGTGCCAGCAGTCCAAACAGGGGGCGCGCAGATACGCATTATTTT.

The V gene is TRBV4-2, the J gene TRBJ1-4, with D perhaps TRBD1 (6 bases). Trimming cost V 0 bases and J 10 bases, with 12 bases left between them. The length of the CDR3 is 14 residues. In germline, CDR1 is LGHNA, CDR2 YNFKEQ. The CDR3 loop reads CASSQDPGGAKLFF. CDR3 coding DNA: TGTGCCAGCAGCCAAGATCCCGGGGGCGCAAAACTGTTTTTT.

This rearrangement joins TRBV6-1 to TRBJ2-4; 10 bases match TRBD1. V trimming: 3 bases; J trimming: 8 bases; junction bases outside the gene matches: 7. The CDR3 is 15 residues long. Germline CDR1 reads MNHNS; CDR2 reads SASEGT. CDR3: CASSDSGTGVDIQYF. CDR3 nucleotides: TGTGCCAGCAGTGACTCCGGGACAGGGGTTGACATTCAGTACTTC.

As regards this clonotype: This may be a read error: a much more frequent sequence differs by one nucleotide. The V and J genes are TRBV27 and TRBJ2-3; 8 positions match TRBD2. The germline CDR1 and CDR2 sequences are MNHEY and SMNVEV (reference sequence). V was pared by 10 bases and J by 5 bases, with 8 bases of the junction left unmatched. The CDR3 runs 13 residues. In DNA, the CDR3 is TGTGCCATCACACACGGGGGGGAAGATACGCAGTATTTT. Protein product: CAITHGGEDTQYF.

In this sample, this clonotype turned up a few times. For the CDR3, the DNA is TGTGCCAGCAGGCAGGGGGCGGGCTATGGCTACACCTTC. Its translation is CASRQGAGYGYTF. This sequence joins TRBV6-5 and TRBJ1-2, with 8 nucleotides matching TRBD1. This CDR3 region has 13 residues. With 6 bases clipped from V and 4 bases from J, the junction kept 4 bases outside the gene matches. Germline lookup yields CDR1 MNHEY and CDR2 SVGAGI.

By proportion, this clonotype is medium-sized. The chain couples TRBV29-1 to TRBJ2-2, with D unclear. Germline values: CDR1 SQVTM, CDR2 ANQGSEA. The CDR3 runs 11 residues. Trimming took off 4 bases at V and 6 bases at J, with 6 bases between the two ends. This chain's CDR3 is CSVGGAGELFF. The DNA of the CDR3 is TGCAGCGTTGGTGGGGCCGGGGAGCTGTTTTTT.

This clonotype is labeled as medium-sized. The rearrangement uses TRBV29-1 and TRBJ2-3; no definite D call. The CDR3 spans 14 residues. Deletions cut 4 bases from V and 6 bases from J, with 17 bases between. CDR1 and CDR2 from the germline V gene are SQVTM and ANQGSEA. In DNA form, the CDR3 reads TGCAGCGTTGTGCCTAGTGCAGGCGGCGATACGCAGTATTTT. It specifies CSVVPSAGGDTQYF.

The chain carries TRBV6-1 and TRBJ1-1; D might be TRBD1 (6 bases). The V gene's germline CDR1 is MNHNS and CDR2 SASEGT. CDR3 length: 16 amino acids. The V end was cut by 5 bases, the J end by 5 bases, with 21 bases between. The CDR3 sequence is CASSYSTRGLRTEAFF. The CDR3 bases are TGTGCCAGCAGTTACTCGACTCGGGGGCTGAGAACTGAAGCTTTCTTT.

A few counts support this clonotype. The V call is TRBV27, the J call TRBJ1-3; D is uncertain. Germline V CDR1 and CDR2: MNHEY, SMNVEV (reference sequence). The ends were cut back, 1 base at V and 0 bases at J, with 10 bases in the middle. CDR3 length: 16 amino acids. The CDR3 reads CASSLFRPTSGNTIYF. The CDR3 DNA reads as TGTGCCAGCAGTTTATTTCGTCCTACCTCTGGAAACACCATATATTTT.

In this sample, this clonotype turned up a few times. This sequence joins TRBV6-2 or TRBV6-3 and TRBJ1-1; 8 positions agree with TRBD1. After removal of 5 bases from V and 0 bases from J, the junction contained 5 bases not matched to a gene. This CDR3 region has 15 residues. The germline V gene encodes CDR1 MNHEY and CDR2 SVGEGT. In DNA form, the CDR3 reads TGTGCCAGCAGTACCCGGACAGGGATGAACACTGAAGCTTTCTTT. Its protein is CASSTRTGMNTEAFF.